The T cell receptor (beta chain) described here comes from a study of Ad26.COV2.S vaccination and SARS-CoV-2 variants. Data came from immunoSEQ multiplex PCR; TCRdb stores just in-frame clones and leaves some out. The data contain some 330,000 clones, roughly nine tenths of them singletons. In this sample, this clone turned up once. Treatment of the sample: 15 to 20 received Ad26.COV2.S at low or high dose, single or two shots; several received placebo; per-sample allocation not given. Each sample was drawn 63 days after the first injection (of vaccine or placebo). Germline V lookup: CDR1 KGHSH, CDR2 LQKENI. This CDR3 region has 15 residues. Trimming left V 6 bases short and J 2 bases short, with 11 bases between.

The sample here was peripheral blood, taken in a trial of Ad26.COV2.S vaccine versus placebo. The V gene is TRBV18, the J gene TRBJ1-6; the D gene is possibly TRBD1 (6 bases). The sequence was obtained from a person aged 18 to 65 who received the Ad26.COV2.S COVID-19 vaccine or a placebo. The CDR3, as DNA: TGTGCCAGCTCCCTGGACAGTGCCTATAATTCACCCCTCCACTTT. This sequence encodes CASSLDSAYNSPLHF.